This TCR beta chain stems from a study of OX40 agonist ivuxolimab in advanced cancers. Whole-study context: Ivuxolimab, an agonist antibody against OX40 (CD134), was given to patients. Points from the study as a whole: Expanded peripheral T cells had an undetermined antigen specificity.

Turning to this clone: Antigen specificity is unknown.

The junction had 4 bases not matched to a gene; V was cut back by 3 bases and J by 1 base. Germline values: CDR1 MDHEN, CDR2 SYDVKM. The CDR3 contains 18 residues. Sequencing used immunoSEQ multiplex PCR; TCRdb keeps in-frame clones, though not all of them. Of about 69,000 clones listed, 80% to 90% are singletons. The investigators sampled blood at baseline, at cycle 4 day 1, and at cycle 7 day 1. This sample comprised CD4+ or CD8+ T cells sorted from blood, obtained in a trial of the OX40 agonist ivuxolimab. The receptor was derived from an adult with an advanced solid tumor such as melanoma, head and neck, liver or kidney cancer. The chain is built from TRBV28 and TRBJ2-2; 14 bases are shared with TRBD2. The CDR3 loop is CASSLGLAGEGNTGELFF. The CDR3, as DNA: TGTGCCAGCAGTTTGGGACTAGCGGGAGAGGGGAACACCGGGGAGCTGTTTTTT.